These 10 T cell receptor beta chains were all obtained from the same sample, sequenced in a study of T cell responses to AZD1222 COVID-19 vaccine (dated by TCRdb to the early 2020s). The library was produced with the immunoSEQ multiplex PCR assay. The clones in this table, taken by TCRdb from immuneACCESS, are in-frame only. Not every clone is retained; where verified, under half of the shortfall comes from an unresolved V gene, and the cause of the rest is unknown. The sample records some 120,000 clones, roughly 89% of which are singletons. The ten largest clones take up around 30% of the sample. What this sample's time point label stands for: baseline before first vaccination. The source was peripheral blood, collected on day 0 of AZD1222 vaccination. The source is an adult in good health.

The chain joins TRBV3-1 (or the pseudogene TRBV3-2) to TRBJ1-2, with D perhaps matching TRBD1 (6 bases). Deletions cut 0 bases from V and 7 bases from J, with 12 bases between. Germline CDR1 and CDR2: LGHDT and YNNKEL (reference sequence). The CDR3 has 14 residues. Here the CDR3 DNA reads TGTGCCAGCAGCCAAGAAGGCAGGGGTCGTGGCTACACCTTC. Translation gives CASSQEGRGRGYTF.

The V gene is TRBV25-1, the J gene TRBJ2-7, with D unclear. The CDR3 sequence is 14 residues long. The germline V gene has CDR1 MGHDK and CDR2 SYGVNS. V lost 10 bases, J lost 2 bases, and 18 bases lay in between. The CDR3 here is CATSPVGFTYEQYF. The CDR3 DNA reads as TGTGCCACCTCCCCCGTGGGTTTCACCTACGAGCAGTACTTC.

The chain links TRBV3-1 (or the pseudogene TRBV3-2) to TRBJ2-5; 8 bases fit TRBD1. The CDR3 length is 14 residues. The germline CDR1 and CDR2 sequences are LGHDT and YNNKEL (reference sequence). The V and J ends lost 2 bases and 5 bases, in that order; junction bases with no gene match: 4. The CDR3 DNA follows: TGTGCCAGCAGCCAACAGGGGGCGGGGGAGACCCAGTACTTC. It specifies CASSQQGAGETQYF.

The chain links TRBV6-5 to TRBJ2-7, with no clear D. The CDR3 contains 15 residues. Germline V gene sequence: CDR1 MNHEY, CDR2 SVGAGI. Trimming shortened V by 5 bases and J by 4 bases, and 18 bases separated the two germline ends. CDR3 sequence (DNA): TGTGCCAGCAGTAGTGGCCTGGAAATTTTTTACGAGCAGTACTTC. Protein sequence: CASSSGLEIFYEQYF.

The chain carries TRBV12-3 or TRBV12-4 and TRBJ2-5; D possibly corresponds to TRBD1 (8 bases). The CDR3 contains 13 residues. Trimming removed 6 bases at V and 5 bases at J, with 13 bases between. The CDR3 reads CASSSQGGETQYF. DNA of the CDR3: TGTGCCAGCAGCTCACAGGGGGGGGAGACCCAGTACTTC.

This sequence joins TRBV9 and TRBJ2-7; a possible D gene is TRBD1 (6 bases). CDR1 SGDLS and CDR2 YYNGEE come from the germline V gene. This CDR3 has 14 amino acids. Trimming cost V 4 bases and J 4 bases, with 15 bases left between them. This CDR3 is CASSTGQKPYEQYF. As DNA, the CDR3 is TGTGCCAGCAGCACCGGACAGAAGCCTTACGAGCAGTACTTC.

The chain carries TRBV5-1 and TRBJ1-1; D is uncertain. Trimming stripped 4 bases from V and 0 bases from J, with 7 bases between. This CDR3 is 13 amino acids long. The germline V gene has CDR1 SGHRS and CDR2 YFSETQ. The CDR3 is CASSAQVNTEAFF. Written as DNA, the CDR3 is TGCGCCAGCAGCGCCCAGGTGAACACTGAAGCTTTCTTT. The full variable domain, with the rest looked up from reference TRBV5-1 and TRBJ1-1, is KAGVTQTPRYLIKTRGQQVTLSCSPISGHRSVSWYQQTPGQGLQFLFEYFSETQRNKGNFPGRFSGRQFSNSRSEMNVSTLELGDSALYLCASSAQVNTEAFFGQGTRLTVV.

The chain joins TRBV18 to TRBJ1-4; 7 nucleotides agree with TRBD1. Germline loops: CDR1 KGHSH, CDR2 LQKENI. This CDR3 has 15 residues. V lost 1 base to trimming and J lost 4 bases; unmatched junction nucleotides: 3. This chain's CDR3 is CASSPRQGGNEKLFF. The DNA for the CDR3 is TGTGCCAGCTCACCACGGCAGGGGGGTAATGAAAAACTGTTTTTT.

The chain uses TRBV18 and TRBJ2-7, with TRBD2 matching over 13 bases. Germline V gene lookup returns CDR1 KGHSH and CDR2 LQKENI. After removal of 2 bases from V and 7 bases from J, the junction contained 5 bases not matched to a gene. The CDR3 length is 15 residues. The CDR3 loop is CASSPGGTSGTEQYF. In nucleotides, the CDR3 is TGTGCCAGCTCACCAGGAGGGACTAGCGGGACGGAGCAGTACTTC.

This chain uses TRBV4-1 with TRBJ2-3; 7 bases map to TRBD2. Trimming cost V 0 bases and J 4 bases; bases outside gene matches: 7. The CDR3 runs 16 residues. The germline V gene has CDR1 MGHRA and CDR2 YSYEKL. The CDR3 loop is CASSQDPREAADTQYF. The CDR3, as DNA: TGCGCCAGCAGCCAAGATCCCCGGGAGGCCGCAGATACGCAGTATTTT.